Detailed here is one TCR beta chain. What it recognizes is unknown. Donation came from healthy HIV-negative adults that had no recent acute infections or vaccinations. Sequencing used immunoSEQ multiplex PCR; TCRdb keeps in-frame clones, though not all of them. The sample consists of under 750,000 clones, around 70% of them appearing once. The CDR3 is 16 amino acids. CDR1 is MNHEY, CDR2 SMNVEV, per germline (reference sequence). V lost 6 bases and J lost 4, with 20 bases in between. This record comes from a study of shared clonotypes between healthy human individuals. Regarding the study as a whole: In the sorted subsets, rarefaction showed sequencing was incomplete despite large depth. Sampling covered nothing but blood. Tissue TCR repertoires likely differ from those found in blood.

The clonotype comes from a woman between 25 and 40 years old in good health. The sequenced sample was memory CD4+ T cells sorted from blood. This sample's subset: CD45RA-negative fraction. The V and J genes are TRBV27 and TRBJ2-3; D possibly corresponds to TRBD1 (6 bases). CDR3 protein: CASRSDQGIRPDTQYF. In nucleotides, the CDR3 is TGTGCCAGCAGATCCGACCAGGGGATACGACCAGATACGCAGTATTTT.